Given below is one TCR beta chain in context. Its matching antigen is unknown. Regarding treatment: 15 Gy SBRT to primary tumor, nephrectomy 4 weeks later. Nephrectomy followed 15 Gy stereotactic body radiation by 4 weeks. The CDR3 runs to 16 residues. CDR1 is LGHNA, CDR2 YSLEER, per germline. V lost 0 bases and J 4 bases, leaving 15 bases between the germline ends. Only in-frame clones appear in the TCRdb table, and some are missing; sequencing was by immunoSEQ multiplex PCR. The sample lists 15,000 to 20,000 clones, around 55% occurring once. The entry originates in a study of radiation and T cells in renal cell carcinoma. General observations from the study: Irradiated tumors had higher TCR clonality than control tumors.

The clonotype comes from a man over 45 with renal cell carcinoma. The rearrangement joins TRBV4-3 to TRBJ2-5, with D tentatively TRBD1 or TRBD2 (6 bases each). The sample here was tumor tissue, taken from a patient whose treatment included radiotherapy and nephrectomy. The CDR3 protein is CASSQDSGARGETQYF. The CDR3 nucleotides read TGCGCCAGCAGCCAAGACTCGGGGGCCCGGGGAGAGACCCAGTACTTC.